The T cell receptor beta chain described here comes from a study of blood T cell repertoires in COVID-19. Overall study: Sites across the United States, Italy and Spain contributed samples from acute and convalescent COVID-19.

CDR3 length: 16 amino acids. V lost 1 base to trimming and J lost 3 bases, with 10 bases between them. Per the germline V gene, CDR1 is MGHDK and CDR2 is SYGVNS. TCRdb's copy holds only in-frame clones and misses some; the assay was immunoSEQ multiplex PCR. The sample carries fewer than 100,000 clones, almost 85% recorded once. The origin of this receptor is a man aged 50 to 59 with acute or convalescent COVID-19. The sample comprised peripheral blood. The rearrangement links TRBV25-1 to TRBJ1-6; D is unclear. The CDR3 nucleotides read TGTGCCAGCAGTGAATTAGGCAACAGCTATAATTCACCCCTCCACTTT. This translates into CASSELGNSYNSPLHF.